Detailed here is one T cell receptor (beta chain). The target antigen is unknown. The protocol was immunoSEQ multiplex PCR, while the TCRdb copy is restricted to in-frame clones and leaves out a portion. Among some 150,000 clones, around nine tenths were seen once, and the ten largest hold 5%. Trimming removed 4 bases at V and 5 bases at J, with 9 bases between. The V gene's germline CDR1 is ENHRY and CDR2 SYGVKD. This CDR3 spans 13 amino acids. This sample was included in a study of T cell responses to AZD1222 COVID-19 vaccine. Broader study findings: Reportedly, nearly half of unique spike TCRs recognized epitopes outside B.1.351/B.1.1.7 mutations. Vaccine-related CD4 TCRs covered spike, predominating at 160-218 and 743-854. No day 14 peak samples; only post-peak repertoires were characterized.

V is TRBV10-3 and J is TRBJ1-5; no reliable D call. Sequenced material: peripheral blood, taken on day 0 of AZD1222 vaccination. The clonotype was recovered from an adult in good health. This chain's CDR3 is CAISADEDQPQHF. CDR3 bases: TGTGCCATCAGTGCGGACGAGGATCAGCCCCAGCATTTT.